This TCR beta chain appears in the sequencing data of a study of cytomegalovirus exposure and HLA in healthy donors. Study-level findings and limits: Researchers reported that a few CMV-associated chains were confirmed in vitro as CMV antigen-specific.

Germline V gives CDR1 KGHSH, CDR2 LQKENI. This CDR3 contains 14 residues. The V end was cut by 4 bases, the J end by 5 bases, with 12 bases between. Worth noting for this clone: Its antigen is as yet unknown.

The PCR ran on 60 Vbeta and 13 Jbeta primers. In the study's own analysis: Later analysis identified 80 million to 85 million unique TCR beta chains, 8.5 million to 13 million shared. Produced via immunoSEQ multiplex PCR; TCRdb's table is partial and in-frame only. From that table come the V and J calls and clone size; the DNA was used to work out D and trimming. The table lists about 150,000 clones, about 85% of them singletons. This TCR was sampled from a woman under 30 in good health and CMV-seronegative. The chain is built from TRBV18 and TRBJ1-5; possibly TRBD1 for D (5 bases). The material sequenced was PBMCs. The CDR3 DNA sequence: TGTGCCAGCTCACTCACAGGAAGGGATCAGCCCCAGCATTTT. Amino acids: CASSLTGRDQPQHF. Supplemented by reference TRBV18 and TRBJ1-5, the full variable domain reads NAGVMQNPRHLVRRRGQEARLRCSPMKGHSHVYWYRQLPEEGLKFMVYLQKENIIDESGMPKERFSAEFPKEGPSILRIQQVVRGDSAAYFCASSLTGRDQPQHFGDGTRLSIL.